The next 20 T cell receptor beta chains were all read from a single sample in a study of blood T cell repertoires in COVID-19. The repertoire was sequenced with immunoSEQ multiplex PCR; TCRdb's copy has only in-frame clones and lacks some. The sample comprises tens of thousands of clones, roughly 83% of which are singletons, and 2.5% to 3% rests with the top ten. Sequenced input: peripheral blood. Receptors originate from an elderly man with active or convalescent COVID-19.

The chain employs TRBV7-6 and TRBJ2-4; TRBD1 matches at 9 bases. The CDR3 runs 19 residues. V trimming: 2 bases; J trimming: 1 base; junction bases outside the gene matches: 12. Germline CDR1 is SGHVS and CDR2 is FNYEAQ. The CDR3 loop is CASSLPDRGKYSAKNIQYF. In DNA form, the CDR3 reads TGTGCCAGCAGCTTACCGGACAGGGGTAAATATTCCGCCAAAAACATTCAGTACTTC.

V is TRBV29-1 and J is TRBJ2-1, with D maybe TRBD1 (5 bases). V lost 6 bases and J 10 bases, leaving 10 bases between the germline ends. Germline CDR1 reads SQVTM; CDR2 reads ANQGSEA. The CDR3 extends over 10 amino acids. The CDR3 is CSVRTREQFF. CDR3 coding DNA: TGCAGCGTGAGGACAAGGGAGCAGTTCTTC.

The genes are TRBV18 and TRBJ2-2; no definite D call. This CDR3 spans 16 amino acids. Germline V gene sequence: CDR1 KGHSH, CDR2 LQKENI. Trimming shortened V by 3 bases and J by 2 bases, and 13 bases separated the two germline ends. The CDR3 loop reads CASSPVTQDNTGELFF. The CDR3, as DNA: TGTGCCAGCTCACCGGTGACACAAGATAACACCGGGGAGCTGTTTTTT. Based on the CDR3 plus reference TRBV18 and TRBJ2-2, the full variable domain is NAGVMQNPRHLVRRRGQEARLRCSPMKGHSHVYWYRQLPEEGLKFMVYLQKENIIDESGMPKERFSAEFPKEGPSILRIQQVVRGDSAAYFCASSPVTQDNTGELFFGEGSRLTVL.

This chain links TRBV6-2 or TRBV6-3 with TRBJ2-7, with 8 bases aligning to TRBD2. The germline CDR1 and CDR2 sequences are MNHEY and SVGEGT. The CDR3 covers 14 residues. V lost 6 bases and J lost 1; bases outside the gene matches: 5. This CDR3 is CASSPGLASYEQYF. In nucleotides, the CDR3 is TGTGCCAGCAGCCCCGGACTAGCTTCCTACGAGCAGTACTTC.

V gene TRBV5-1 combines with J gene TRBJ1-1; the match to TRBD1 covers 8 bases. Germline V CDR1 and CDR2: SGHRS, YFSETQ. J was trimmed by 7 bases and V by 3 bases; bases with no gene match: 14. The CDR3 totals 16 residues. CDR3 bases: TGCGCCAGCAGCTCGCTAACGTATCAGGGGGCGGGTGAAGCTTTCTTT. Residues: CASSSLTYQGAGEAFF.

This chain uses TRBV30 with TRBJ1-4; 9 bases map to TRBD1. The CDR3 consists of 15 residues. Germline CDR1 reads GTSNPN; CDR2 reads SVGIG (reference sequence). J was trimmed by 8 bases and V by 2 bases; bases with no gene match: 9. The CDR3 DNA reads TGTGCCTGGAGTCTAGGTGGGACAGGGAGAGAAAAACTGTTTTTT. Protein sequence: CAWSLGGTGREKLFF. Using reference TRBV30 and TRBJ1-4 for the parts outside the CDR3, the full variable domain is SQTIHQWPATLVQPVGSPLSLECTVEGTSNPNLYWYRQAAGRGLQLLFYSVGIGQISSEVPQNLSASRPQDRQFILSSKKLLLSDSGFYLCAWSLGGTGREKLFFGSGTQLSVL.

On this clone itself: At one end, the junction sequence differs from germline, possibly due to a read error. The chain recombines TRBV6-2 or TRBV6-3 with TRBJ2-7; D ambiguous. Germline V lookup: CDR1 MNHEY, CDR2 SVGEGT. The CDR3 extends over 13 amino acids. The CDR3 sequence: CASSYSRSYERYF. For the CDR3, the DNA is TGTGCCAGCAGTTACTCACGCTCCTACGAGCGGTACTTC.

The rearrangement joins TRBV11-2 to TRBJ2-1, with 16 nucleotides matching TRBD2. Germline V gene data show CDR1 as SGHAT and CDR2 as FQNNGV. This CDR3 is 14 amino acids long. Trimming took 3 bases from V and 13 from J; bases not matched to a gene: 3. CDR3 DNA: TGTGCCAGCAGCTTGGGGACTAGCGGGAGGGAACAGTTCTTC. Its translation is CASSLGTSGREQFF.

V gene TRBV5-4 combines with J gene TRBJ2-5; 12 bases are shared with TRBD2. This CDR3 is 16 amino acids long. V lost 1 base and J lost 1; bases outside the gene matches: 2. Germline V gene lookup returns CDR1 SGHNT and CDR2 YYREEE (reference sequence). The CDR3 DNA reads as TGTGCCAGCAGCTTGTCACTAGCGGGAGGCCAAGAGACCCAGTACTTC. This codes for CASSLSLAGGQETQYF. Looking up the rest from reference TRBV5-4 and TRBJ2-5 gives the full variable domain: ETGVTQSPTHLIKTRGQQVTLRCSSQSGHNTVSWYQQALGQGPQFIFQYYREEENGRGNFPPRFSGLQFPNYSSELNVNALELDDSALYLCASSLSLAGGQETQYFGPGTRLLVL.

The CDR3 DNA follows: TGCGCCAGCAGCGACGGACAGGGCTACGAGCAGTACTTC. Protein product: CASSDGQGYEQYF. The genes are TRBV5-1 and TRBJ2-7; 8 bases match TRBD1. The V gene end was trimmed by 4 bases and the J gene end by 3 bases; junction bases not matched to a gene: 3. The CDR3 totals 13 residues. CDR1 and CDR2 from the germline V gene are SGHRS and YFSETQ.

The chain combines TRBV7-2 with TRBJ1-1; D possibly corresponds to TRBD1 (5 bases). The CDR3 runs 14 residues. Germline CDR1 reads SGHTA; CDR2 reads FQGNSA. V lost 1 base, J lost 1 base, and 7 bases lay in between. This CDR3 reads CASSLETGNTEAFF. The CDR3 DNA sequence: TGTGCCAGCAGCTTAGAAACAGGGAACACTGAAGCTTTCTTT.

The chain uses TRBV30 and TRBJ2-1; 7 bases line up with TRBD2. V gave up 2 bases and J gave up 8 bases; unmatched junction bases: 6. This CDR3 is built from 13 residues. Germline V CDR1 and CDR2: GTSNPN, SVGIG (reference sequence). CDR3 residues: CAWSSWREHEQFF. CDR3 nucleotide sequence: TGTGCCTGGAGTTCCTGGCGGGAGCATGAGCAGTTCTTC.

The V call is TRBV6-5, the J call TRBJ2-7, with D possibly matching TRBD2 (6 bases). The ends were cut back, 8 bases at V and 0 bases at J, with 11 bases in the middle. Germline lookup yields CDR1 MNHEY and CDR2 SVGAGI. There are 13 residues in the CDR3. The chain's CDR3 is CASGRTVSYEQYF. CDR3 coding DNA: TGTGCCAGCGGGAGGACGGTCTCCTACGAGCAGTACTTC.

In DNA form, the CDR3 reads TGTGCCAGCAGCTCCGACAGCTACGAGCAGTACTTC. Translating gives CASSSDSYEQYF. The chain uses TRBV5-6 and TRBJ2-7, with a possible D match to TRBD1 (5 bases). CDR3 length: 12 amino acids. Per germline, CDR1 SGHDT and CDR2 YYEEEE. Trimming removed 3 bases at V and 3 bases at J, with 7 bases between.

V is TRBV5-4 and J is TRBJ1-1; no definite D call. V was clipped by 0 bases and J by 2 bases, with 8 bases between them. CDR1 SGHNT and CDR2 YYREEE come from the germline V gene (reference sequence). The CDR3 is 14 amino acids. CDR3 amino acids: CASSLGVINTEAFF. CDR3 coding DNA: TGTGCCAGCAGCTTGGGCGTTATCAACACTGAAGCTTTCTTT.

J is TRBJ2-3 and V is TRBV4-2; no clear D gene. The V and J ends lost 0 bases and 1 base respectively, with 8 bases between them. The CDR3 loop spans 15 amino acids. Germline V gives CDR1 LGHNA, CDR2 YNFKEQ. This CDR3 is CASSQDWLGTDTQYF. The DNA for the CDR3 is TGTGCCAGCAGCCAAGATTGGCTGGGCACAGATACGCAGTATTTT.

This rearrangement joins TRBV24-1 to TRBJ2-3; 7 bases are a match to TRBD1. CDR3 length: 15 amino acids. V shed 4 bases, J shed 8 bases, and the junction held 11 bases outside the gene matches. The germline CDR1 and CDR2 sequences are KGHDR and SFDVKD. The CDR3 reads CATSDPGTAAGTQYF. CDR3 nucleotide sequence: TGTGCCACCAGTGACCCCGGGACAGCCGCGGGTACGCAGTATTTT.

CDR3 sequence: CASSPAGSGREQFF. The CDR3 bases are TGTGCCAGCAGTCCCGCAGGTAGCGGGAGGGAGCAGTTCTTC. The chain joins TRBV27 to TRBJ2-1; 10 nucleotides agree with TRBD2. Germline CDR1 MNHEY, CDR2 SMNVEV (reference sequence). This CDR3 contains 14 residues. After removal of 5 bases from V and 10 bases from J, the junction contained 8 bases not matched to a gene.

The sample holds a few counts of this clone. The genes are TRBV3-1 (or the pseudogene TRBV3-2) and TRBJ1-3; possible D gene TRBD1, 5 bases. The length of the CDR3 is 18 residues. Per germline, CDR1 LGHDT and CDR2 YNNKEL (reference sequence). V was trimmed by 1 base and J by 0 bases, leaving 16 bases between them. In DNA form, the CDR3 reads TGTGCCAGCAGCCAAGCGGGGGATGGGAGGATCTCTGGAAACACCATATATTTT. Translating gives CASSQAGDGRISGNTIYF.

The chain recombines TRBV5-1 with TRBJ1-5, with 8 bases fitting TRBD1. Germline CDR1 reads SGHRS; CDR2 reads YFSETQ. The V gene end was trimmed by 1 base and the J gene end by 7 bases; junction bases not matched to a gene: 1. CDR3 length equals 13 residues. The CDR3 sequence is CASSLQGAQPQHF. The CDR3 region has the DNA TGCGCCAGCAGCTTGCAGGGGGCGCAGCCCCAGCATTTT.